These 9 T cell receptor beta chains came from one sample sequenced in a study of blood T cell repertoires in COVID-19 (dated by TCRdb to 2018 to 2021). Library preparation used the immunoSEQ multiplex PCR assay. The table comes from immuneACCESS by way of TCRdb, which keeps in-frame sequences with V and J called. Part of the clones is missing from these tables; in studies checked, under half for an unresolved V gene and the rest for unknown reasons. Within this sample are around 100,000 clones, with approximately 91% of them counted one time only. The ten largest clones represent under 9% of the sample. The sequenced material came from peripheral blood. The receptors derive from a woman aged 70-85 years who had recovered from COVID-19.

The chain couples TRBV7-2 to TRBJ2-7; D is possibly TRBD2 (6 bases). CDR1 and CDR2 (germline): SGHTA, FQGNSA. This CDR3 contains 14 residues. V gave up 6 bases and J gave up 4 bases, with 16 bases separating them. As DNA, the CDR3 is TGTGCCAGCAGTTCGGGACTCAGGATATACGAGCAGTACTTC. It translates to CASSSGLRIYEQYF.

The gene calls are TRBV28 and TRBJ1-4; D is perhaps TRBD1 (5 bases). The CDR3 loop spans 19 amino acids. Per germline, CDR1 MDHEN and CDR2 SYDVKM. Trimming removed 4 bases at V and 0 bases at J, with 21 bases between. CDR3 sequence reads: CASSSPWGGVLPTNEKLFF. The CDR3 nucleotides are TGTGCCAGCAGTTCCCCTTGGGGGGGGGTATTACCAACTAATGAAAAACTGTTTTTT.

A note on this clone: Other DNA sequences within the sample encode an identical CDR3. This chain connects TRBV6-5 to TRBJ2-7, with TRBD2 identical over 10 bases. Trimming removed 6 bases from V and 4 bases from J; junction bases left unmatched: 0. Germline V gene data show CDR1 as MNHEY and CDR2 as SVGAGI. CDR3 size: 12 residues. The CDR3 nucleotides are TGTGCCAGCAGGGGACTAGCGTACGAGCAGTACTTC. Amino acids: CASRGLAYEQYF.

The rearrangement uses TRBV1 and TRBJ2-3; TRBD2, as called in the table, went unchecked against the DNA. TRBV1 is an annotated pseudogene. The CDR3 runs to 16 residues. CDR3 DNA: TGCACCAGCAGCCAAAACGGGGTAGCGGGAGTAGATACGCAGTATTTT. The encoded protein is CTSSQNGVAGVDTQYF.

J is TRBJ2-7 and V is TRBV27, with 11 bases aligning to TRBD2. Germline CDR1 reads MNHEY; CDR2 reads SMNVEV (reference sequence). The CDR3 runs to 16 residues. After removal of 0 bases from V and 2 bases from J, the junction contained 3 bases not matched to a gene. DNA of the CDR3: TGTGCCAGCAGTTTATCGTTGACTAGCGGGACCTACGAGCAGTACTTC. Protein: CASSLSLTSGTYEQYF.

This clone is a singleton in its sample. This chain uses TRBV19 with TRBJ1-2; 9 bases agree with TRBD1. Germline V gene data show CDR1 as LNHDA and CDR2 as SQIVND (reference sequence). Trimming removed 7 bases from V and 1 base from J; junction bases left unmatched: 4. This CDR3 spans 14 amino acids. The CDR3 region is CASKGTGHNYGYTF. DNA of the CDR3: TGTGCCAGTAAAGGGACAGGGCATAACTATGGCTACACCTTC. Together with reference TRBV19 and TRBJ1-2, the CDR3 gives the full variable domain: DGGITQSPKYLFRKEGQNVTLSCEQNLNHDAMYWYRQDPGQGLRLIYYSQIVNDFQKGDIAEGYSVSREKKESFPLTVTSAQKNPTAFYLCASKGTGHNYGYTFGSGTRLTVV.

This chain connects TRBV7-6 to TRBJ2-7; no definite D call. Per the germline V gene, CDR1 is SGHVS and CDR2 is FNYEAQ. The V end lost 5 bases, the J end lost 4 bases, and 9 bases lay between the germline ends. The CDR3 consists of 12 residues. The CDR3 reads CASSRDLYEQYF. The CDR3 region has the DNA TGTGCCAGCAGCCGAGACTTGTACGAGCAGTACTTC.

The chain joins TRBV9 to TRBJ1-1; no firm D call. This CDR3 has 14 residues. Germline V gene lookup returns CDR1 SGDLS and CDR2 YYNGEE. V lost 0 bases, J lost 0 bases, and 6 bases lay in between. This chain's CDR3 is CASSVAPMNTEAFF. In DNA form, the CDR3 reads TGTGCCAGCAGCGTAGCTCCTATGAACACTGAAGCTTTCTTT.

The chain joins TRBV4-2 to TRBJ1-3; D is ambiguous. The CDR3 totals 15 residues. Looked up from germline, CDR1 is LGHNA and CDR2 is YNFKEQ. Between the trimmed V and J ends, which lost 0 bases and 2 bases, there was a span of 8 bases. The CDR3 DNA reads TGTGCCAGCAGCCAAGAGTACGGGGCTGGAAACACCATATATTTT. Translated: CASSQEYGAGNTIYF.